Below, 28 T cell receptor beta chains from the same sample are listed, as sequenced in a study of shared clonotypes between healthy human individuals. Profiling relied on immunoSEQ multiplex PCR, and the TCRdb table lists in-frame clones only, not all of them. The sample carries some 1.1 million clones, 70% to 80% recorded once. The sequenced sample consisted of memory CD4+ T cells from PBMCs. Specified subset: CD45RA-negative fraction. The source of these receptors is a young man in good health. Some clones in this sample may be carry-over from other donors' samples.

The CDR3 region has the DNA TGCGCCAGCAGCCGGGTCCTTAATGAAAAACTGTTTTTT. Residues: CASSRVLNEKLFF. The rearrangement links TRBV4-1 to TRBJ1-4, with D uncertain. The germline CDR1 and CDR2 sequences are MGHRA and YSYEKL. The V and J ends lost 4 bases and 4 bases respectively, with 7 bases between them. CDR3 length equals 13 residues.

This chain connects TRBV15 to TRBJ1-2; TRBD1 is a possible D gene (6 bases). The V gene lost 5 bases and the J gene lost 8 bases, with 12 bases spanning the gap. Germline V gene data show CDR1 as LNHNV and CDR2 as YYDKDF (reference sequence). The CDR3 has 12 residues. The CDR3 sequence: CATSPGVRGYTF. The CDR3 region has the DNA TGTGCCACCAGCCCAGGGGTAAGAGGCTACACCTTC.

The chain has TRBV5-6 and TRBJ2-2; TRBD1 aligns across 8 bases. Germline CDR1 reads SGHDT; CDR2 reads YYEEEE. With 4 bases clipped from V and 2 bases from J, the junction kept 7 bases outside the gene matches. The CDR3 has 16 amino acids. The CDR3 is CASSRRQGLNTGELFF. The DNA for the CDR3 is TGTGCCAGCAGCCGGCGACAGGGGCTCAACACCGGGGAGCTGTTTTTT. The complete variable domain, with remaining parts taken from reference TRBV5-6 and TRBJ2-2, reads DAGVTQSPTHLIKTRGQQVTLRCSPKSGHDTVSWYQQALGQGPQFIFQYYEEEERQRGNFPDRFSGHQFPNYSSELNVNALLLGDSALYLCASSRRQGLNTGELFFGEGSRLTVL.

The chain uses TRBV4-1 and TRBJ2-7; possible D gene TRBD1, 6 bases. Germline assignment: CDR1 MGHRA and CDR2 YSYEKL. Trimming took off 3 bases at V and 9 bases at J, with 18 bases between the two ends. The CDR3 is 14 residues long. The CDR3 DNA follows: TGCGCCAGCAGCCAGGAAAACAGGGCCCTGGGGCAGTACTTC. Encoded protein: CASSQENRALGQYF.

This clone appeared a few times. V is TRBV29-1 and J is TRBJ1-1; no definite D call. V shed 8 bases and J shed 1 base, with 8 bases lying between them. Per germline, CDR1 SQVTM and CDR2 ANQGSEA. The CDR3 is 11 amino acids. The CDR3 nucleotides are TGCAGCTTCCGGTGGAACACTGAAGCTTTCTTT. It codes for CSFRWNTEAFF.

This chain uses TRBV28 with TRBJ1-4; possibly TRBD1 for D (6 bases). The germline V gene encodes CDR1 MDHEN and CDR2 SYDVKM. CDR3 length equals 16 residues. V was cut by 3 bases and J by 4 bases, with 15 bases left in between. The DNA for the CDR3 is TGTGCCAGCAGTTTGATTCTAGGCAGGGGTAATGAAAAACTGTTTTTT. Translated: CASSLILGRGNEKLFF.

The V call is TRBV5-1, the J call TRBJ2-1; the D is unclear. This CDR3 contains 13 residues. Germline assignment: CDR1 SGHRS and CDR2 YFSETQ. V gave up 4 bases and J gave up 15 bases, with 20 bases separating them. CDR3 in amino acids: CASSAPESLRLFF. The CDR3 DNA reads TGCGCCAGCAGCGCCCCGGAGTCCCTCAGACTGTTCTTC.

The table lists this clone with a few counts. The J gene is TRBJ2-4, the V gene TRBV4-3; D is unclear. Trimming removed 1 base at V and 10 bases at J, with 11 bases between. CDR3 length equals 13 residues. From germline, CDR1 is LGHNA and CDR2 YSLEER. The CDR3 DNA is TGCGCCAGCAGCCAAGGGCCGGGCCGGATTCAGTACTTC. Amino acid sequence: CASSQGPGRIQYF.

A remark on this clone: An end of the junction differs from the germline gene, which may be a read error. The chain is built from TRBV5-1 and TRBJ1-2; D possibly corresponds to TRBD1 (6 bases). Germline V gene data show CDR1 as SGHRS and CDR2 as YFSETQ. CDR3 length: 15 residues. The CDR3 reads CASSLARKGDYGYTF. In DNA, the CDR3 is TGTGCCAGCAGCTTGGCCCGGAAGGGGGACTATGGCTACACCTTC.

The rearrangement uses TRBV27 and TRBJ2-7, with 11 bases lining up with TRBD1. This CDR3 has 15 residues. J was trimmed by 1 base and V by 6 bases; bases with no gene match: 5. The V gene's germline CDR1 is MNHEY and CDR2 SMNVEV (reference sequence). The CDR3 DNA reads TGTGCCAGCAGCATCGGACAGGGGGCGTCCTACGAGCAGTACTTC. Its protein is CASSIGQGASYEQYF.

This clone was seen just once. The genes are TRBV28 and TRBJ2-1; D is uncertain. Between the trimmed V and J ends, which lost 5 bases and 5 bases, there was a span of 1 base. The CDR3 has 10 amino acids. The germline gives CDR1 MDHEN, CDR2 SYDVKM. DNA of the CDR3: TGTGCCAGCAGTGACAATGAGCAGTTCTTC. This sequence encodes CASSDNEQFF. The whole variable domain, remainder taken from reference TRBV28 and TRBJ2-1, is DVKVTQSSRYLVKRTGEKVFLECVQDMDHENMFWYRQDPGLGLRLIYFSYDVKMKEKGDIPEGYSVSREKKERFSLILESASTNQTSMYLCASSDNEQFFGPGTRLTVL.

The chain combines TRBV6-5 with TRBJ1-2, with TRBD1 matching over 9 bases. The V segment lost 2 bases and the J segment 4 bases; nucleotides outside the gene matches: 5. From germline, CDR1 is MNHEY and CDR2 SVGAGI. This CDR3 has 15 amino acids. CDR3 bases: TGTGCCAGCAGTTACCGCACGGACAGGGGCTATGGCTACACCTTC. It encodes CASSYRTDRGYGYTF.

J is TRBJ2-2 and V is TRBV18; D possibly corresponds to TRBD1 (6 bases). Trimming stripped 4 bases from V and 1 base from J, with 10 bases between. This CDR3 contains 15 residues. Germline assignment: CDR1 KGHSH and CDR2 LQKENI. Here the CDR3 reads CASSQQGRNTGELFF. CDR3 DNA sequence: TGTGCCAGCTCACAACAGGGTCGGAACACCGGGGAGCTGTTTTTT.

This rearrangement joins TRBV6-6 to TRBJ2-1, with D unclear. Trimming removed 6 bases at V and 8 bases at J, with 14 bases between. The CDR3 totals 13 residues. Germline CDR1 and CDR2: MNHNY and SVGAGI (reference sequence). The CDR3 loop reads CASSPLLLYEQFF. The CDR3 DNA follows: TGTGCCAGCAGCCCCCTCCTCCTCTATGAGCAGTTCTTC.

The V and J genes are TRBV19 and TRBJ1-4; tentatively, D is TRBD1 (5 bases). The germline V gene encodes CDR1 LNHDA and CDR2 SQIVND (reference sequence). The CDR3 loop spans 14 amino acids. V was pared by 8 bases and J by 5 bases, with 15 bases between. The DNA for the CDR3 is TGTGCCAGTTCTTGGGGCCGGGACAATGAAAAACTGTTTTTT. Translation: CASSWGRDNEKLFF.

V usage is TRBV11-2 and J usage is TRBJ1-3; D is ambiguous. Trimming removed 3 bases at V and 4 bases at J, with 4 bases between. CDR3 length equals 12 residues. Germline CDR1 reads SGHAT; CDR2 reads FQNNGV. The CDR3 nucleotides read TGTGCCAGCAGCTTCGGGGGAAACACCATATATTTT. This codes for CASSFGGNTIYF.

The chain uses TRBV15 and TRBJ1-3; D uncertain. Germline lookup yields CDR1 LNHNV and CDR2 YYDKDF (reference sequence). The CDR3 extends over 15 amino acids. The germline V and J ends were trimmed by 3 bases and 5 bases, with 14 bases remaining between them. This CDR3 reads CATSSGVNFRNTIYF. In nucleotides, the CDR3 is TGTGCCACCAGCAGTGGCGTCAATTTCAGAAACACCATATATTTT.

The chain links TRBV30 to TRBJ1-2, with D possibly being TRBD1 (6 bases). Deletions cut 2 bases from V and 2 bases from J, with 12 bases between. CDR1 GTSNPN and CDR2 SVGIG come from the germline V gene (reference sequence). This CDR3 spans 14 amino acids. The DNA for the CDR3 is TGTGCCTGGAGTCCAGGGGCCCTAAACTATGGCTACACCTTC. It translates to CAWSPGALNYGYTF.

The CDR3 spells CASSESVWGPGGYTF. In DNA, the CDR3 is TGTGCCAGCAGTGAGTCGGTATGGGGGCCGGGTGGCTACACCTTC. V is TRBV6-1 and J is TRBJ1-2; D perhaps matches TRBD1 (6 bases). From germline, CDR1 is MNHNS and CDR2 SASEGT. The CDR3 has 15 residues. The V end was cut by 3 bases, the J end by 7 bases, with 18 bases between.

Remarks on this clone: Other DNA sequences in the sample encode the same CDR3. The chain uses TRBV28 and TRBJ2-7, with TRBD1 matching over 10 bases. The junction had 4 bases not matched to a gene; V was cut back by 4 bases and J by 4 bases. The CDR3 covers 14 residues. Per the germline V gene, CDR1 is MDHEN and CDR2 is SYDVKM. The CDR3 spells CASSSRDRGYEQYF. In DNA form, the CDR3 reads TGTGCCAGCAGTTCCCGGGACAGGGGATACGAGCAGTACTTC.

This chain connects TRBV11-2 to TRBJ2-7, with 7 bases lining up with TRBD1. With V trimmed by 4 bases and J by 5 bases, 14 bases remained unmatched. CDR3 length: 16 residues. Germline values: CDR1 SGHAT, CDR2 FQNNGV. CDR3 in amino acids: CASSSIRGFRFHEQYF. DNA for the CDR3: TGTGCCAGCAGCTCGATCAGGGGGTTTAGGTTCCACGAGCAGTACTTC.

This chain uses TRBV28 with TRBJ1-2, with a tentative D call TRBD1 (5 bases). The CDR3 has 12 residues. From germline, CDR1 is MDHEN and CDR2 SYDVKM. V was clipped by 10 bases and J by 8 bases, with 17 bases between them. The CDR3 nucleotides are TGTGCCAACCTGGGGCCCAAGGAGGGCTACACCTTC. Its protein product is CANLGPKEGYTF.

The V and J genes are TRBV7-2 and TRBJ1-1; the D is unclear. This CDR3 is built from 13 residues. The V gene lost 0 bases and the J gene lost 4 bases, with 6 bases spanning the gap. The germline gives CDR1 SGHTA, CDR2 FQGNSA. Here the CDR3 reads CASSLAAPTEAFF. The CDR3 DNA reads TGTGCCAGCAGCTTAGCCGCCCCCACTGAAGCTTTCTTT.

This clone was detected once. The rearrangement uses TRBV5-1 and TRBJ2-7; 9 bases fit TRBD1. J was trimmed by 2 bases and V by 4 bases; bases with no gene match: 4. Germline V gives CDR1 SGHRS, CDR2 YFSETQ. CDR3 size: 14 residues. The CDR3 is CASSEGQGPYEQYF. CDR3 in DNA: TGCGCCAGCAGCGAGGGACAGGGACCCTACGAGCAGTACTTC.

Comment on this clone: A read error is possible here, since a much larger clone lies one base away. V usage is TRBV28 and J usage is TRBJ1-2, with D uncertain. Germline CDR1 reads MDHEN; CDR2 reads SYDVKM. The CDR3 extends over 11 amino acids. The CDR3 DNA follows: TGTGCCAGCAGTGATAATTATGGCCACACCTTC. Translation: CASSDNYGHTF.

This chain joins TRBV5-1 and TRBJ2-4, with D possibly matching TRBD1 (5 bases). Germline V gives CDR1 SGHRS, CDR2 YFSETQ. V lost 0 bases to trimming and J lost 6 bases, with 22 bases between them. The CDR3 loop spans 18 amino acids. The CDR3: CASSLGGPRVQMGNIQYF. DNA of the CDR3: TGCGCCAGCAGCTTGGGAGGCCCCAGGGTCCAAATGGGAAACATTCAGTACTTC.

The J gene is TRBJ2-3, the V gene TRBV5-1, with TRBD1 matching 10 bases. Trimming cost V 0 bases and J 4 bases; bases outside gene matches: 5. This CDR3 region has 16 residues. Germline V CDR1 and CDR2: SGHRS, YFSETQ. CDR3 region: CASSLAVTGGPDTQYF. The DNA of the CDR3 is TGCGCCAGCAGCTTGGCAGTGACAGGGGGCCCAGATACGCAGTATTTT.

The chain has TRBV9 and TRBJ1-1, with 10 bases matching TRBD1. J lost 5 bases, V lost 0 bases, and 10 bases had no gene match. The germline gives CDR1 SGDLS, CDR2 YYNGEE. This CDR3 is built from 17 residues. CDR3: CASSVDSTGGYGTEAFF. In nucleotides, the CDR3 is TGTGCCAGCAGCGTAGATTCGACAGGGGGCTATGGGACTGAAGCTTTCTTT.